The T cell receptor (beta chain) described here comes from a study of regulatory T cells in long-lasting Graves disease. Study-level points and caveats: Persistent disease samples used TRBV28, TRBJ1-2 and TRBJ2-5 preferentially. The study found persistent patients shared more public clonotypes (fewer than 3,000) than new patients (just over 950).

Comments on this clonotype: Its cognate antigen is unknown.

V shed 5 bases and J 0 bases; nucleotides not matched to a gene: 7. CDR3 length: 15 amino acids. The germline CDR1 and CDR2 sequences are DFQATT and SNEGSKA (reference sequence). Sequencing libraries for TCR beta were prepared with iRepertoire HTBI primers and Arm-PCR of CDR3 regions. TCRdb called the multiplex PCR reads again in MiXCR, with one record for every CDR3 protein. The sample has some 370,000 distinct CDR3 sequences, about a fifth seen once. The time point: persistent/refractory GD, antithyroid drugs over 5 years with positive TRAb. Extracted RNA from PBMCs served as the source of the TCR library.

Sample: peripheral blood mononuclear cells (PBMCs), taken when the disease was refractory, from a patient treated with antithyroid drugs. The receptor was isolated from a female donor with Graves disease. The chain couples TRBV20-1 to TRBJ1-1; 9 bases map to TRBD1. CDR3 amino acids: CSAQGQGDLNTEAFF. The DNA of the CDR3 is TGCAGTGCTCAGGGACAGGGCGACTTGAACACTGAAGCTTTCTTT.